Sequencing of this T cell receptor beta chain was carried out in a study of cytomegalovirus exposure and HLA in healthy donors. Turning to the study itself: Membership in the Caucasian-associated ancestry cluster was found for 75% to 90% of 398 genotyped donors.

The PCR was carried out with 60 Vbeta primers and 13 Jbeta primers. The method was immunoSEQ multiplex PCR; TCRdb's version includes in-frame clones alone and lacks a portion of them. The table includes some 120,000 clones, roughly 80% detected once. Study-level findings and limits: The productive fraction for most TCR beta V segments was about 90% or about 30% in an earlier analysis. HLA alleles showed associations with some 15,000 TCR beta sequences in a later analysis, at a 0.05 false discovery rate. Associated with cytomegalovirus, according to the listing, were some 180 TCR beta chains.

Details on this clone: Its target is unknown.

The CDR3 contains 15 residues. V lost 6 bases, J lost 4 bases, and 6 bases stayed unmatched. Germline assignment: CDR1 LNHDA and CDR2 SQIVND (reference sequence). The V and J genes are TRBV19 and TRBJ2-1, with TRBD1 matching over 10 bases. Sequencing was performed on PBMCs. This receptor was taken from a male donor in good health and CMV-seropositive. CDR3 bases: TGTGCCAGTAGACCCGGGACAGGGGCTTACAATGAGCAGTTCTTC. It codes for CASRPGTGAYNEQFF.